The clone carrying this TCR beta chain was observed a few times. Its antigen is still unknown. The data are from a study of glioma-infiltrating T cells. The CDR3 runs 15 residues. Trimming took 4 bases from V and 2 from J; bases not matched to a gene: 6. CDR1 and CDR2 (germline): SGHDN, FVKESK. Using RNA template, CDR3s of TCR alpha and beta were amplified with iRepertoire arm-PCR. One-step reverse transcription and amplification started from about 100-400 ng of tissue mRNA or PBMC total RNA. TCRdb independently ran MiXCR on the multiplex PCR reads; one entry per CDR3 protein. The repertoire holds around 130,000 distinct CDR3 sequences, with around 23% as singletons. General study points: CDR3 overlap between tissue and blood was very small. Non-neoplastic patients had below-expected tissue-blood divergence, while all gliomas exceeded expectation.

The chain joins TRBV14 to TRBJ2-3, with 7 bases identical to TRBD2. The sequence was obtained from a human donor with low-grade glioma or glioblastoma, undergoing nonglioma brain surgery, or in good health (not recorded which). Source material: glioma tissue, nonneoplastic brain tissue, or PBMCs (not recorded which). CDR3 sequence: CASSPLRDYTDTQYF. In nucleotides, the CDR3 is TGTGCCAGCAGCCCGCTCCGGGACTACACAGATACGCAGTATTTT.